The 9 T cell receptor beta chains in this list originate from one sample, sequenced in a study of CD4 and CD8 cells across lung adenocarcinoma regions. TCRdb itself ran the PCR reads through MiXCR, one entry per CDR3 protein. The sample lists 13,000 or so distinct CDR3 sequences; less than 70% were seen once. The specimen was CD8+ T cells from the margin of a lung tumor. The source is a female donor with lung adenocarcinoma. The CD4 and CD8 labels of this study may be unreliable.

The CDR3 region is CASRSLGVEGYNEQFF. The CDR3 DNA reads TGTGCCAGCAGATCCTTAGGGGTTGAGGGCTACAATGAGCAGTTCTTC. The rearrangement links TRBV6-1 to TRBJ2-1, with D possibly called TRBD1 or TRBD2 (5 bases each). The V and J ends lost 6 bases and 3 bases respectively, with 18 bases between them. The CDR3 has 16 residues. Per germline, CDR1 MNHNS and CDR2 SASEGT.

Details on this clonotype: A clone one base away is much larger, so this may be a read error. This chain uses TRBV6-5 with TRBJ2-3, with D possibly matching TRBD1 (7 bases). Germline CDR1 MNHEY, CDR2 SVGAGI. The length of the CDR3 is 15 residues. The CDR3 loop is CASSYGGTVTDTRYF. Here the CDR3 DNA reads TGTGCCAGCAGTTACGGGGGGACAGTAACAGATACGCGGTATTTT.

The gene calls are TRBV10-2 and TRBJ2-1; 10 bases fit TRBD2. The end of the DNA aligns better with TRBJ2-5, so the J call may be wrong. The CDR3 covers 18 residues. Germline lookup yields CDR1 WSHSY and CDR2 SAAADI. The CDR3, as DNA: TGCGCCAGCGCTCCACGCCAGGGGATGACTAGCGGGTTAGGGACCCAGTACTTC. This gives the protein CASAPRQGMTSGLGTQYF.

Worth noting for this clonotype: The junction shows a germline mismatch at one end, possibly a read error. The V call is TRBV6-1, the J call TRBJ2-3; D is tentatively TRBD1 or TRBD2 (5 bases each). Germline V lookup: CDR1 MNHNS, CDR2 SASEGT. CDR3 length: 14 residues. CDR3 in amino acids: CASREAGATDTQYF. As DNA, the CDR3 is TGTGCCAGCAGGGAAGCCGGGGCGACAGATACGCAGTATTTC.

The table lists this clonotype with a count of one. This chain uses TRBV6-5 with TRBJ2-1; 7 positions agree with TRBD2. The J call is uncertain, as TRBJ2-5 better fits the DNA end. Per the germline V gene, CDR1 is MNHEY and CDR2 is SVGAGI. This CDR3 contains 20 residues. This CDR3 is CASSYSVGVVGGGGGETQYF. DNA for the CDR3: TGTGCCAGCAGTTACTCGGTTGGGGTTGTGGGGGGGGGGGGGGGGGAGACCCAGTACTTC.

The chain links TRBV6-1 to TRBJ2-2; TRBD2 is a possible D gene (6 bases). The CDR3 spans 14 residues. Germline V gives CDR1 MNHNS, CDR2 SASEGT. The V end was cut by 3 bases, the J end by 7 bases, with 12 bases between. The CDR3 DNA is TGTGCCAGCAGTGACGGAGTCGGGGGCGGGGAGCTGTTTTTT. This sequence encodes CASSDGVGGGELFF.

V and J are TRBV10-1 and TRBJ2-3; possibly TRBD1 for D (5 bases). The last part of the DNA fits TRBJ2-7 better; the J call may be wrong. The germline gives CDR1 WNHNN, CDR2 SYGVQD (reference sequence). CDR3 length: 14 amino acids. In DNA, the CDR3 is TGCGCCAGCAGGGGGCTAAGTAGCAAAAATACGCAGTACTTC. As protein: CASRGLSSKNTQYF.

V and J are TRBV6-5 and TRBJ2-3, with D perhaps TRBD1 (5 bases). CDR1 is MNHEY, CDR2 SVGAGI, per germline. Trimming shortened V by 0 bases and J by 2 bases, and 9 bases separated the two germline ends. CDR3 length: 15 amino acids. The CDR3 nucleotides are TGTGCCAGCAGTTACTCTGGCAGGGACACAGATACGCAGTATTTT. This codes for CASSYSGRDTDTQYF.

Remarks on this clonotype: Germline and junction disagree at one end, which may indicate a read error. The J gene is TRBJ2-3, the V gene TRBV4-1; 9 bases agree with TRBD2. The CDR3 has 18 amino acids. CDR1 is MGHRA and CDR2 is YSYEKL in the germline V gene. In DNA, the CDR3 is TGCGCCAACAGCCAAGCCCTGGGAGCGGGGGGATCCACAGATACGCAGTATTTT. Its protein is CANSQALGAGGSTDTQYF.